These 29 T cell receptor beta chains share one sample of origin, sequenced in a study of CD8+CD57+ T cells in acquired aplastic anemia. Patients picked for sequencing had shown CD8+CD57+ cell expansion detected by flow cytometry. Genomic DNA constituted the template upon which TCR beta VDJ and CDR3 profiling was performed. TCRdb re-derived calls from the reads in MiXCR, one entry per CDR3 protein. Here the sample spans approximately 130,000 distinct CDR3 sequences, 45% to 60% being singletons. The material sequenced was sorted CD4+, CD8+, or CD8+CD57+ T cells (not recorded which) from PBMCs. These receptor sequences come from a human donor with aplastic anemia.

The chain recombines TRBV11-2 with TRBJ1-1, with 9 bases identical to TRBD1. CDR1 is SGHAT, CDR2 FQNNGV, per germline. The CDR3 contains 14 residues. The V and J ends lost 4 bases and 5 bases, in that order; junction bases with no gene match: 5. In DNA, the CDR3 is TGTGCCAGCAGCTCCGACAGGGGGAGAACTGAAGCTTTCTTT. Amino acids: CASSSDRGRTEAFF.

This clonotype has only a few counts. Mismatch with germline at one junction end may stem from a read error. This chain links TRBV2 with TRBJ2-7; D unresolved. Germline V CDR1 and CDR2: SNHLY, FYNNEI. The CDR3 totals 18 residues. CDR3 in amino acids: CASSEVASSSSSAPDRDF. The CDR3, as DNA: TGTGCCAGCAGTGAGGTTGCCAGCAGCTCCTCCTCGGCACCTGACCGGGACTTC.

The CDR3 DNA follows: TGCGCCAGCAGTGACCGAGGCAACCCCACAGATACGCAGTATTTT. It specifies CASSDRGNPTDTQYF. This sequence joins TRBV10-1 and TRBJ2-3; D is undetermined. V was pared by 3 bases and J by 2 bases, with 12 bases between. This CDR3 region has 15 residues. Germline V CDR1 and CDR2: WNHNN, SYGVQD (reference sequence).

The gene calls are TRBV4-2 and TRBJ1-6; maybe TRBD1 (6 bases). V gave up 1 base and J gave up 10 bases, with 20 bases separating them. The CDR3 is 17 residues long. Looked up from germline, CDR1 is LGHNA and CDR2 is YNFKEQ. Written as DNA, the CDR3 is TGTGCCAGCAGCCAAGGAGCCGGGACCGGGGGGGGCTCACCCCTCCACTTT. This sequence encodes CASSQGAGTGGGSPLHF.

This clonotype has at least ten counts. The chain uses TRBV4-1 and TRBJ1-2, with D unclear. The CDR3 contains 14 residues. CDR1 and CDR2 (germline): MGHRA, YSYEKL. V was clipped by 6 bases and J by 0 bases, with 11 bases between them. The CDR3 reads CASRAIGANYGYTF. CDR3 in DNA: TGCGCCAGCAGAGCAATAGGAGCTAACTATGGCTACACCTTC.

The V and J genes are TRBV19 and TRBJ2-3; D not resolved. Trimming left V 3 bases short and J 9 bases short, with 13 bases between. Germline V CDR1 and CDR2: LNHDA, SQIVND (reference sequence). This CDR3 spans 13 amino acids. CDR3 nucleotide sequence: TGTGCCAGTAGTATTTCGGTAGCTTCCACGCAGTATTTT. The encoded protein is CASSISVASTQYF.

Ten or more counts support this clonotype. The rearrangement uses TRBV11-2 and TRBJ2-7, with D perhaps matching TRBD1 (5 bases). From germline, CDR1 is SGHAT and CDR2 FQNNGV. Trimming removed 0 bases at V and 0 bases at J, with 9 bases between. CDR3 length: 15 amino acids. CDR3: CASSLEPGPSYEQYF. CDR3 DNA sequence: TGTGCCAGCAGCTTAGAGCCAGGGCCCTCCTACGAGCAGTACTTC.

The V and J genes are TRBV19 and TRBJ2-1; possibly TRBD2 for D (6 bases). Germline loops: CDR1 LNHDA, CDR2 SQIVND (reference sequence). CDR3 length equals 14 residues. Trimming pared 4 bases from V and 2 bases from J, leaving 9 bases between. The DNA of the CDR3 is TGTGCCAGTAGTAAGGGCGGGGCCTACAATGAGCAGTTCTTC. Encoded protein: CASSKGGAYNEQFF.

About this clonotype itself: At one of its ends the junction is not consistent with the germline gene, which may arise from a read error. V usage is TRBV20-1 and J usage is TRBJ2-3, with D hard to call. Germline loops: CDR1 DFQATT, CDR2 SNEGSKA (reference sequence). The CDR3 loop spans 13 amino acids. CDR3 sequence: CSARDILTDTQYF. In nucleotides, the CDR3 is TGCAGTGCCAGAGACATACTCACAGATACGCAGTATTTT.

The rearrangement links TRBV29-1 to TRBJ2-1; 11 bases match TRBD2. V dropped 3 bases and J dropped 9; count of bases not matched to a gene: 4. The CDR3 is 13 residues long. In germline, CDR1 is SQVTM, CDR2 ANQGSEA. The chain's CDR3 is CSVDSGGAGEQFF. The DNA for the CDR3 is TGCAGCGTTGATAGCGGGGGGGCGGGTGAGCAGTTCTTC.

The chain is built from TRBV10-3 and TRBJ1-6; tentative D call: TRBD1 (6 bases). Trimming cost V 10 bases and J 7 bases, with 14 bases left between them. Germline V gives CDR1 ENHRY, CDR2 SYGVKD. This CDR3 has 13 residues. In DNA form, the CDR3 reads TGTGCCAGCGGGTGGGGGGCGAATTCACCCCTCCACTTT. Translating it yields CASGWGANSPLHF.

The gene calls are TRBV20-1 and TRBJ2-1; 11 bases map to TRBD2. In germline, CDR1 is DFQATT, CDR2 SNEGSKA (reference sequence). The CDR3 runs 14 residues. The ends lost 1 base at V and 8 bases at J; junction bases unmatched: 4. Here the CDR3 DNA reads TGCAGTGCTAGAGTGCTAGCGGGAGGATATGAGCAGTTCTTC. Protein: CSARVLAGGYEQFF.

For the CDR3, the DNA is TGTGCCAGCAGTTTGCGGACAGGGGTTTCCCAAGAGACCCAGTACTTC. Translation gives CASSLRTGVSQETQYF. The chain uses TRBV12-3 or TRBV12-4 and TRBJ2-5, with TRBD1 identical over 9 bases. The CDR3 is made up of 16 amino acids. J gave up 1 base and V 3 bases, and 6 bases lay outside the gene matches.

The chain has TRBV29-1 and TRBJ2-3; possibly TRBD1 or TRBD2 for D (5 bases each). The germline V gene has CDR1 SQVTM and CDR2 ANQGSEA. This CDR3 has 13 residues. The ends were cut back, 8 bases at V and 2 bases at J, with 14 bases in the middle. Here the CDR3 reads CSPKVGVTDTQYF. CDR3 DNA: TGCAGCCCCAAGGTGGGGGTCACAGATACGCAGTATTTT.

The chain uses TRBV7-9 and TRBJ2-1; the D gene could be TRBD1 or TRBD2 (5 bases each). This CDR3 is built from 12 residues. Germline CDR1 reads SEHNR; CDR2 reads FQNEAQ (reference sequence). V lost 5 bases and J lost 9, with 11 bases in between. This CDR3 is CASSQGPPEQFF. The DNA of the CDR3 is TGTGCCAGCAGCCAGGGACCCCCTGAGCAGTTCTTC.

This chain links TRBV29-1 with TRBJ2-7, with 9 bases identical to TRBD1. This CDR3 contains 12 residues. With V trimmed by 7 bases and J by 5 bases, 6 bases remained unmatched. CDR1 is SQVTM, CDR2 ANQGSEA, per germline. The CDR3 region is CSGTGVGHEQYF. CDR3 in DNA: TGCAGCGGGACAGGGGTTGGGCACGAGCAGTACTTC.

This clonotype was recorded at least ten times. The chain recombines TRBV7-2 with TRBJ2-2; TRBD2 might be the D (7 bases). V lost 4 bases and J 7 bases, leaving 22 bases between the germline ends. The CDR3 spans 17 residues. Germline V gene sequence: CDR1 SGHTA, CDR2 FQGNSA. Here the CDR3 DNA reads TGTGCCAGCAGCTCCGACGGGGGAGGGGGAGAGAGCGGGGAGCTGTTTTTT. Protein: CASSSDGGGGESGELFF.

CDR3 nucleotide sequence: TGTGCCAGCAGCTTGGCGACTAGCGGGGGCCCGAACACCGGGGAGCTGTTTTTT. Its translation is CASSLATSGGPNTGELFF. The chain is built from TRBV11-1 and TRBJ2-2, with TRBD2 matching over 12 bases. This CDR3 has 18 amino acids. CDR1 is SGHAT and CDR2 is FQDESV in the germline V gene (reference sequence). V shed 3 bases and J 0 bases; nucleotides not matched to a gene: 5.

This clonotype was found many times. In DNA, the CDR3 is TGTGCCAGCAGCTTAGTTTCAGGGGCTTTAGGAGAAGAGACCCAGTACTTC. This encodes CASSLVSGALGEETQYF. V and J are TRBV7-2 and TRBJ2-5; D may be TRBD1 (6 bases). Germline loops: CDR1 SGHTA, CDR2 FQGNSA. The CDR3 extends over 17 amino acids. With 1 base removed from V and 3 bases from J, the gap between germline ends came to 18 bases.

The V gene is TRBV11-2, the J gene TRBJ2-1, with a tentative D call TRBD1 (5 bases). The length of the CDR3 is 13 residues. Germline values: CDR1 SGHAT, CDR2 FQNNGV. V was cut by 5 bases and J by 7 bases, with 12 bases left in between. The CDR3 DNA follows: TGTGCCAGCAGCACGACAGTCCGGAATGAGCAGTTCTTC. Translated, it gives CASSTTVRNEQFF.

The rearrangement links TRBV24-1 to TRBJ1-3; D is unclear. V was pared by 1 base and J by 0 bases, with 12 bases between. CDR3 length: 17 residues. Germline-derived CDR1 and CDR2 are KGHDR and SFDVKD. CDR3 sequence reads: CATSDLGRIRSGNTIYF. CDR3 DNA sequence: TGTGCCACCAGTGATTTAGGACGGATCCGCTCTGGAAACACCATATATTTT.

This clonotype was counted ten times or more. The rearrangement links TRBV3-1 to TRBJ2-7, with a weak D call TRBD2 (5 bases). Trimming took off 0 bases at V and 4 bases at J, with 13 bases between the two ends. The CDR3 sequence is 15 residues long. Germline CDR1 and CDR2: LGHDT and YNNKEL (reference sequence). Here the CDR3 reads CASSQDLRSGYEQYF. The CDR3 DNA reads TGTGCCAGCAGCCAAGATCTGCGCAGCGGTTACGAGCAGTACTTC.

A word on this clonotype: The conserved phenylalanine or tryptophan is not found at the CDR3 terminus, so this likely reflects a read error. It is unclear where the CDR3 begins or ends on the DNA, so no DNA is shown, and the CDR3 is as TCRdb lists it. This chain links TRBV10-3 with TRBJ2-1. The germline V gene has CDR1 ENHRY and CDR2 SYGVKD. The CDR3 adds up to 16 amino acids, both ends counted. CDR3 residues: CAISELERSSYNEQYL.

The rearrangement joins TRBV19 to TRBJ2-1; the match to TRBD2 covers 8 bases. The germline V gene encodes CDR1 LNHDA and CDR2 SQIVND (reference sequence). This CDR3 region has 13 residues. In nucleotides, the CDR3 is TGTGGGGCCGGGAGGGCCTCGGGCAATGAGCAGTTCTTC. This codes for CGAGRASGNEQFF.

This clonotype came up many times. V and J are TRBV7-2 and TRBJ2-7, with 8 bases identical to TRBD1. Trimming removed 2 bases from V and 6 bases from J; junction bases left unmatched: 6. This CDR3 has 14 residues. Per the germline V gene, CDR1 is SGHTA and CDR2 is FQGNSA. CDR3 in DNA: TGTGCCAGCAGCTTATCTAGGACAGGGCCCGAGCAGTACTTC. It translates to CASSLSRTGPEQYF.

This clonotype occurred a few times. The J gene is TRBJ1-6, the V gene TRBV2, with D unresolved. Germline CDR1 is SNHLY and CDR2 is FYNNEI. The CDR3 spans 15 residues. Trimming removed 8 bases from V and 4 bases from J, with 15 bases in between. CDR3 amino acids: CASCRRAWYNSPLHF. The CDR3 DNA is TGTGCCAGCTGTAGAAGGGCTTGGTATAATTCACCCCTCCACTTT. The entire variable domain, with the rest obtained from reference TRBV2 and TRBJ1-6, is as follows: EPEVTQTPSHQVTQMGQEVILRCVPISNHLYFYWYRQILGQKVEFLVSFYNNEISEKSEIFDDQFSVERPDGSNFTLKIRSTKLEDSAMYFCASCRRAWYNSPLHFGNGTRLTVT.

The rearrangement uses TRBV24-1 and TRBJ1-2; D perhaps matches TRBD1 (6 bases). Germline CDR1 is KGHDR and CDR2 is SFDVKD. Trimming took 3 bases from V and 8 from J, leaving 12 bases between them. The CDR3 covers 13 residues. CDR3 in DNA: TGTGCCACCAGTGATCCGCAGGGGAAGGGCTACACCTTC. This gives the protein CATSDPQGKGYTF.

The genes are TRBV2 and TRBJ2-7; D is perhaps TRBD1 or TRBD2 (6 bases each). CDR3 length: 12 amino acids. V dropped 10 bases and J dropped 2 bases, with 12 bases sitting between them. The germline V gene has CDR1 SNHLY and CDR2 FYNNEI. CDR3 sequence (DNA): TGTGCCACCAAGAGGGGGGCCTACGAGCAGTACTTC. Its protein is CATKRGAYEQYF.

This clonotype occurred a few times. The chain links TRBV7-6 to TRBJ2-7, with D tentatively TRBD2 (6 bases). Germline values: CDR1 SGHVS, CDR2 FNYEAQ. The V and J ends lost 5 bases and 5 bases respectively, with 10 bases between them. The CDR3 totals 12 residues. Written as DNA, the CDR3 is TGTGCCAGCAGCGTCTCGGGGGACGAGCAGTACTTC. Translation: CASSVSGDEQYF.